The 18 T cell receptor beta chains given below trace back to one sample, sequenced in a study of regulatory T cells in long-lasting Graves disease. The time point was: newly diagnosed GD, antithyroid drugs for less than 3 months. PBMC-derived RNA was used for the TCR library. Arm-PCR with iRepertoire HTBI primers amplified the CDR3 regions for these TCR beta libraries. TCRdb re-called the multiplex PCR reads through MiXCR, storing one row per CDR3 protein. The repertoire consists of hundreds of thousands of distinct CDR3 sequences, with 15% to 17% occurring once and the leading ten covering 20% to 25%. The source was peripheral blood mononuclear cells (PBMCs), collected at new diagnosis, from a patient treated with antithyroid drugs. These receptors all come from a female donor with Graves disease.

At least ten counts were recorded for this clonotype. The chain employs TRBV6-5 and TRBJ1-1, with a tentative D call TRBD1 (6 bases). Germline lookup yields CDR1 MNHEY and CDR2 SVGAGI. This CDR3 spans 13 amino acids. V lost 2 bases and J lost 4, with 8 bases in between. The CDR3 coding sequence is TGTGCCAGCAGTTACGAGGGGGGCACTGAAGCTTTCTTT. Protein product: CASSYEGGTEAFF.

This clonotype was recorded many times. The chain recombines TRBV6-1 with TRBJ2-1; 7 nucleotides line up with TRBD1. The CDR3 has 15 amino acids. The germline V gene encodes CDR1 MNHNS and CDR2 SASEGT. V was clipped by 7 bases and J by 6 bases; unmatched bases: 12. CDR3 DNA: TGTGCCAGCACCTCTGACAGGGTCGACGGCAATGAGCAGTTCTTC. Protein sequence: CASTSDRVDGNEQFF.

This clonotype came up many times. The chain is built from TRBV4-3 and TRBJ1-5; a weak D match, TRBD1 (5 bases). Germline values: CDR1 LGHNA, CDR2 YSLEER. There are 13 residues in the CDR3. The V end was cut by 1 base, the J end by 5 bases, with 6 bases between. In DNA form, the CDR3 reads TGCGCCAGCAGCCAAGGCAGGGATCAGCCCCAGCATTTT. Protein: CASSQGRDQPQHF.

Turning to this clonotype: With a much larger clone just one base away, this may be a read error. The chain recombines TRBV6-1 with TRBJ1-6; 7 bases map to TRBD1. The CDR3 has 13 amino acids. Germline CDR1 is MNHNS and CDR2 is SASEGT. CDR3 loop: CATMTGPASTLHF. In DNA, the CDR3 is TGTGCCACCATGACAGGGCCGGCTTCAACCCTCCACTTT.

This clonotype showed up just a few times. The gene calls are TRBV7-2 and TRBJ2-2; 9 positions match TRBD1. V was pared by 10 bases and J by 4 bases, with 4 bases of the junction left unmatched. Germline V gene data show CDR1 as SGHTA and CDR2 as FQGNSA. The CDR3 loop spans 13 amino acids. In DNA form, the CDR3 reads TGTGCCACTACAGGGGGCGGCACCGGGGAGCTGTTTTTT. Its protein is CATTGGGTGELFF.

This clonotype has a handful of counts. The chain couples TRBV10-3 to TRBJ2-7; 7 bases fit TRBD2. In germline, CDR1 is ENHRY, CDR2 SYGVKD. After removal of 0 bases from V and 5 bases from J, the junction contained 7 bases not matched to a gene. The CDR3 covers 15 residues. CDR3 sequence reads: CAISESGREEDEQYF. The DNA for the CDR3 is TGTGCCATCAGTGAGTCTGGGAGGGAGGAGGACGAGCAGTACTTC.

This clonotype was counted ten times or more. CDR3 amino acids: CASSGGLTSGHSYEQYF. The DNA for the CDR3 is TGTGCCAGCAGTGGCGGCCTGACTAGCGGCCACTCCTACGAGCAGTACTTC. V gene TRBV7-9 combines with J gene TRBJ2-7; 9 bases map to TRBD2. The CDR3 has 17 amino acids. Germline values: CDR1 SEHNR, CDR2 FQNEAQ (reference sequence). J was trimmed by 0 bases and V by 6 bases; bases with no gene match: 12. Together with reference TRBV7-9 and TRBJ2-7, the CDR3 gives the full variable domain: DTGVSQNPRHKITKRGQNVTFRCDPISEHNRLYWYRQTLGQGPEFLTYFQNEAQLEKSRLLSDRFSAERPKGSFSTLEIQRTEQGDSAMYLCASSGGLTSGHSYEQYFGPGTRLTVT.

The chain links TRBV7-9 to TRBJ2-1; D uncertain. Germline V CDR1 and CDR2: SEHNR, FQNEAQ (reference sequence). V was trimmed by 7 bases and J by 8 bases, leaving 18 bases between them. The CDR3 length is 14 residues. Written as DNA, the CDR3 is TGTGCCAGCATCAAGGGATTAAAAGTCCATGAGCAGTTCTTC. Amino acid sequence: CASIKGLKVHEQFF.

This clonotype was counted ten times or more. The chain couples TRBV29-1 to TRBJ1-1, with D possibly TRBD1 on 5 matching bases. The length of the CDR3 is 15 residues. V dropped 3 bases and J dropped 11 bases, with 25 bases sitting between them. CDR1 is SQVTM and CDR2 is ANQGSEA in the germline V gene. The CDR3 is CSVDSLLWGVVVAFF. In DNA, the CDR3 is TGCAGCGTTGACAGCCTTTTGTGGGGGGTGGTCGTGGCTTTCTTT.

This clonotype came up many times. The chain employs TRBV28 and TRBJ2-7; 7 positions match TRBD1. This CDR3 comprises 14 residues. Trimming at V came to 7 bases and at J to 4 bases, leaving 10 bases not matched to a gene. The germline V gene has CDR1 MDHEN and CDR2 SYDVKM. CDR3 amino acids: CASIKTGSGYEQYF. CDR3 DNA sequence: TGTGCCAGCATCAAGACAGGGAGTGGGTACGAGCAGTACTTC.

The sample holds many counts of this clonotype. The chain links TRBV6-1 to TRBJ2-3; 8 bases are shared with TRBD1. Germline lookup yields CDR1 MNHNS and CDR2 SASEGT. Losses at the gene ends were 6 bases for V and 6 bases for J; bases not matched to a gene: 8. This CDR3 is built from 14 residues. This CDR3 is CASSPPGGWDTQYF. The CDR3 coding sequence is TGTGCCAGCAGCCCCCCAGGGGGCTGGGATACGCAGTATTTT.

The CDR3: CASSDSATNTEAFF. The CDR3 DNA follows: TGTGCCAGCAGTGATAGTGCTACGAACACTGAAGCTTTCTTT. The J gene is TRBJ1-1, the V gene TRBV25-1; no definite D call. There are 14 residues in the CDR3. V dropped 3 bases and J dropped 1 base, with 9 bases sitting between them. The germline V gene encodes CDR1 MGHDK and CDR2 SYGVNS.

This clonotype was seen repeatedly, ten times or more. CDR3 region: CASRKPDQDGHYGEQFF. The CDR3 DNA follows: TGTGCCAGCAGAAAACCAGACCAGGACGGGCATTATGGCGAGCAGTTCTTC. This chain uses TRBV7-9 with TRBJ2-1; no firm D call. Germline loops: CDR1 SEHNR, CDR2 FQNEAQ (reference sequence). The CDR3 loop spans 17 amino acids. V lost 6 bases to trimming and J lost 10 bases, with 28 bases between them.

This chain links TRBV4-1 with TRBJ1-1; TRBD1 aligns across 7 bases. The CDR3 length is 14 residues. CDR1 and CDR2 from the germline V gene are MGHRA and YSYEKL. Unmatched junction bases numbered 5, after V lost 1 base and J lost 6 bases. The CDR3 nucleotides read TGCGCCAGCAGCCAAGCGGAAAGGGGGCCTGAAGCTTTCTTT. Protein product: CASSQAERGPEAFF.

This clonotype was found a few times. This chain joins TRBV3-1 and TRBJ1-5; D is unclear. The CDR3 is 16 residues long. Germline-derived CDR1 and CDR2 are LGHDT and YNNKEL (reference sequence). The V gene lost 4 bases and the J gene lost 0 bases, with 13 bases spanning the gap. In nucleotides, the CDR3 is TGTGCCAGCAGCCCCGGCGGGGAAAATAGCAATCAGCCCCAGCATTTT. Protein product: CASSPGGENSNQPQHF. The full variable domain, rest sourced from reference TRBV3-1 and TRBJ1-5, is DTAVSQTPKYLVTQMGNDKSIKCEQNLGHDTMYWYKQDSKKFLKIMFSYNNKELIINETVPNRFSPKSPDKAHLNLHINSLELGDSAVYFCASSPGGENSNQPQHFGDGTRLSIL.

In this sample, this clonotype turned up many times. The V and J genes are TRBV12-3 or TRBV12-4 and TRBJ2-7, with TRBD2 matching 12 bases. The trim removed 5 bases at V and 7 bases at J, leaving 9 bases unmatched. CDR3 length equals 15 residues. The CDR3 nucleotides are TGTGCCAGCAGTCCGGGACTAGCGGGTGGGGAGGAGCAGTACTTC. Its protein is CASSPGLAGGEEQYF.

The V and J genes are TRBV12-3 or TRBV12-4 and TRBJ1-2, with D unclear. V was trimmed by 5 bases and J by 7 bases, leaving 17 bases between them. There are 14 residues in the CDR3. The CDR3 loop reads CASSPSLRVSGYTF. The CDR3 DNA follows: TGTGCCAGCAGTCCCAGCCTGAGGGTTTCTGGCTACACCTTC.

This chain uses TRBV24-1 with TRBJ1-2, with D perhaps TRBD1 (5 bases). Trimming pared 3 bases from V and 8 bases from J, leaving 12 bases between. The CDR3 is 13 amino acids. Germline V gene data show CDR1 as KGHDR and CDR2 as SFDVKD. Here the CDR3 DNA reads TGTGCCACCAGTGATACAGGATCCTCCGGCTACACCTTC. It codes for CATSDTGSSGYTF.